The rows below give T cell receptor beta chains drawn from one sample of a study of shared clonotypes between healthy human individuals. Here immunoSEQ multiplex PCR was the method, and the copy in TCRdb shows in-frame clones only, minus some. The sample has millions of clones, around nine tenths seen once. The sequenced sample was naive CD4+ T cells sorted from blood. These receptors all come from a man aged 18 to 30 in good health. Each CDR3 is given with its conserved first and last residue. D genes are given only for firm matches. Rows may omit the clone size; those that give it use once, few, many or a size class.

J gene | V gene | clone size | D gene | CDR3 protein | CDR3 DNA
TRBJ2-7 | TRBV11-2 | once | - | CASSTTAGFYEQYF | TGTGCCAGCAGCACCACTGCAGGGTTCTACGAGCAGTACTTC
TRBJ2-7 | TRBV18 | once | TRBD2 | CASSGRGLEYEQYF | TGTGCCAGCTCAGGGCGGGGACTAGAATACGAGCAGTACTTC
TRBJ2-7 | TRBV5-6 | - | - | CASSLLVRGQYEQYF | TGTGCCAGCAGCTTGTTAGTCAGGGGACAATACGAGCAGTACTTC
TRBJ1-2 | TRBV18 | - | TRBD1 | CASSPQGQGANYGYTF | TGTGCCAGCTCACCGCAGGGACAGGGAGCTAACTATGGCTACACCTTC
TRBJ2-7 | TRBV6-5 | - | - | CASSYSQHSYEQYF | TGTGCCAGCAGTTACTCGCAGCACTCCTACGAGCAGTACTTC
TRBJ1-6 | TRBV6-5 | - | - | CASSSGSYNSPLHF | TGTGCCAGCAGTTCCGGCAGTTATAATTCACCCCTCCACTTT
TRBJ1-1 | TRBV20-1 | few | - | CSAPLYTEAFF | TGCAGTGCTCCGTTATACACTGAAGCTTTCTTT
TRBJ1-6 | TRBV19 | - | TRBD1 | CASRTTGKSNSPLHF | TGTGCCAGTAGAACGACAGGGAAATCAAATTCACCCCTCCACTTT
TRBJ1-4 | TRBV19 | - | - | CASSIIGHNDEKLFF | TGTGCCAGTAGTATTATCGGCCATAATGATGAAAAACTGTTTTTT
TRBJ2-3 | TRBV12-5 | - | TRBD1 | CASATQGFSTDTQYF | TGTGCTAGTGCTACACAGGGGTTTAGCACAGATACGCAGTATTTT
TRBJ2-7 | TRBV5-1 | - | TRBD1 | CASSFGQGSSYEQYF | TGCGCCAGCAGCTTCGGACAGGGCTCCTCCTACGAGCAGTACTTC
TRBJ1-1 | TRBV2 | - | TRBD1 | CASSYLPGQGGSEAFF | TGTGCCAGCAGTTATTTACCGGGACAGGGAGGCTCTGAAGCTTTCTTT
TRBJ2-7 | TRBV5-1 | - | - | CASSLLTALFGEQYF | TGCGCCAGCAGCTTGTTGACAGCGCTCTTCGGCGAGCAGTACTTC
TRBJ1-5 | TRBV11-2 | - | - | CASSLQAGGNQPQHF | TGTGCCAGCAGCCTCCAGGCGGGGGGCAATCAGCCCCAGCATTTT
TRBJ1-1 | TRBV6-6 | once | TRBD1 | CASNRGPNTEAFF | TGTGCCAGCAACAGGGGGCCCAACACTGAAGCTTTCTTT
TRBJ1-3 | TRBV11-3 | - | - | CASSFDGNTIYF | TGTGCCAGCAGCTTCGACGGAAACACCATATATTTT
TRBJ2-4 | TRBV27 | - | - | CASSPTFTAKNIQYF | TGTGCCAGCAGTCCCACGTTCACAGCGAAAAACATTCAGTACTTC
TRBJ1-2 | TRBV4-3 | - | - | CASSDGLGRKTYGYTF | TGCGCCAGCAGCGACGGCTTAGGTCGAAAGACCTATGGCTACACCTTC
TRBJ1-2 | TRBV5-1 | - | TRBD1 | CASSLSPGGGDGYTF | TGCGCCAGCAGCTTGTCTCCAGGGGGAGGCGATGGCTACACCTTC
TRBJ2-2 | TRBV5-4 | - | TRBD2 | CASSSPTGGPTGELFF | TGTGCCAGCAGCTCCCCTACGGGAGGGCCTACCGGGGAGCTGTTTTTT
TRBJ1-5 | TRBV11-2 | - | TRBD1 | CASSPGTGGNQPQHF | TGTGCCAGCAGCCCCGGGACAGGCGGGAATCAGCCCCAGCATTTT
TRBJ1-2 | TRBV28 | - | - | CASSSRARGYTF | TGTGCCAGCAGTTCAAGGGCGCGCGGCTACACCTTC
TRBJ2-7 | TRBV4-3 | - | TRBD2 | CASSQGTSGVFYEQYF | TGCGCCAGCAGCCAGGGAACTAGCGGAGTTTTTTACGAGCAGTACTTC
TRBJ1-1 | TRBV2 | - | - | CAINGGAEAFF | TGTGCCATCAATGGAGGCGCTGAAGCTTTCTTT
TRBJ2-4 | TRBV30 | - | TRBD1 | CAWRTQGAGPQYF | TGTGCCTGGAGGACGCAGGGGGCGGGGCCCCAGTACTTC
TRBJ2-7 | TRBV5-6 | - | TRBD2 | CASSWTRGVDEQYF | TGTGCCAGCAGCTGGACACGGGGGGTAGACGAGCAGTACTTC
TRBJ2-7 | TRBV7-2 | once | - | CASGDYYEQYF | TGTGCCAGCGGCGATTACTACGAGCAGTACTTC
TRBJ2-2 | TRBV6-1 | - | TRBD1 | CASSRTGVNTGELFF | TGTGCCAGCAGCCGGACAGGGGTTAACACCGGGGAGCTGTTTTTT
TRBJ1-6 | TRBV9 | once | - | CASSVDSQGFNSPLHF | TGTGCCAGCAGCGTAGACTCCCAGGGCTTCAATTCACCCCTCCACTTT
TRBJ2-7 | TRBV7-8 | - | TRBD2 | CASTPSGTDPYEQYF | TGTGCCAGCACCCCGAGCGGGACTGATCCCTACGAGCAGTACTTC
TRBJ1-1 | TRBV10-3 | - | - | CAISESARLNTEAFF | TGTGCCATCAGTGAGTCCGCCAGGCTGAACACTGAAGCTTTCTTT
TRBJ1-4 | TRBV2 | - | TRBD1 | CASSGDRGREKLFF | TGTGCCAGCAGCGGGGACAGGGGGAGGGAAAAACTGTTTTTT
TRBJ2-3 | TRBV4-3 | - | TRBD2 | CASSQEGSGRSQYF | TGCGCCAGCAGCCAAGAGGGTAGCGGGAGATCGCAGTATTTT
TRBJ1-1 | TRBV16 | - | - | CASSQSRGDTEAFF | TGTGCCAGCAGCCAATCGCGAGGGGACACTGAAGCTTTCTTT
TRBJ2-5 | TRBV4-2 | - | - | CASSQELGPGETQYF | TGTGCCAGCAGCCAAGAATTGGGACCGGGAGAGACCCAGTACTTC
TRBJ1-5 | TRBV9 | - | - | CATPLHLSNQPQHF | TGTGCCACCCCGCTCCATCTTAGCAATCAGCCCCAGCATTTT
TRBJ2-7 | TRBV5-1 | - | - | CASSLRVGNYEQYF | TGCGCCAGCAGCTTGCGGGTAGGGAACTACGAGCAGTACTTC
TRBJ1-1 | TRBV30 | - | - | CAWSGGVTEAFF | TGTGCCTGGAGTGGCGGGGTCACTGAAGCTTTCTTT
TRBJ2-3 | TRBV19 | - | TRBD2 | CASSISSGRTDTQYF | TGTGCCAGTAGTATATCTAGCGGGAGGACAGATACGCAGTATTTT
TRBJ2-7 | TRBV7-2 | - | - | CASSLSTHEQYF | TGTGCCAGCAGCTTAAGTACTCACGAGCAGTACTTC
TRBJ1-6 | TRBV5-1 | few | - | CASSLAGRLDSPLHF | TGCGCCAGCAGCTTGGCCGGCCGCCTGGATTCACCCCTCCACTTT
TRBJ1-4 | TRBV11-2 | - | - | CASSLGSSEKLFF | TGTGCCAGCAGCTTAGGGAGTAGTGAAAAACTGTTTTTT
TRBJ1-1 | TRBV7-2 | - | - | CASSPGAPNTEAFF | TGTGCCAGCAGCCCCGGGGCACCGAACACTGAAGCTTTCTTT
TRBJ1-2 | TRBV6-6 | - | - | CASSQLKGFQNGYTF | TGTGCCAGCAGTCAACTGAAAGGGTTCCAGAATGGCTACACCTTC
TRBJ2-7 | TRBV10-3 | - | TRBD2 | CAISGGLAGGYSYEQYF | TGTGCCATCAGTGGTGGGCTAGCGGGAGGTTACTCCTACGAGCAGTACTTC